A selection of T cell receptor beta chains follows, all from one sample in a study of shared clonotypes between healthy human individuals. Assay used: immunoSEQ multiplex PCR; TCRdb lists only in-frame clones, some missing. The sample carries around 2,000,000 clones, about 95% recorded once. The material sequenced was naive CD8+ T cells sorted from blood. The receptors derive from a man younger than 35 in good health. CDR3s include the opening cysteine and the closing phenylalanine or tryptophan. The D gene is left open where the match is weak. Clone size appears in some rows only: once, few, many, or a class for an expanded clone.

clone size,J gene,D gene,V gene,CDR3 protein,CDR3 DNA
-,TRBJ2-1,TRBD2,TRBV6-5,CASSYPGTSNEQFF,TGTGCCAGCAGTTACCCCGGGACTAGCAATGAGCAGTTCTTC
-,TRBJ2-1,TRBD1,TRBV18,CASSPELQGAGYNEQFF,TGTGCCAGCTCACCCGAATTACAGGGGGCTGGCTACAATGAGCAGTTCTTC
-,TRBJ2-7,-,TRBV9,CASSETGAAEQYF,TGTGCCAGCAGCGAAACCGGGGCTGCCGAGCAGTACTTC
-,TRBJ2-3,-,TRBV5-4,CASSLWAGAADTQYF,TGTGCCAGCAGCTTGTGGGCAGGGGCAGCGGATACGCAGTATTTT
-,TRBJ2-5,-,TRBV2,CATDDRPQETQYF,TGTGCCACCGACGACAGGCCGCAAGAGACCCAGTACTTC
-,TRBJ2-7,-,TRBV15,CATSRRGGQVYEQYF,TGTGCCACCAGCAGACGGGGGGGACAGGTCTACGAGCAGTACTTC
-,TRBJ2-1,-,TRBV5-1,CASSGGSSSYNEQFF,TGCGCCAGCAGCGGTGGCTCGAGCTCCTACAATGAGCAGTTCTTC
-,TRBJ2-5,TRBD1,TRBV9,CASSDRGSAGETQYF,TGTGCCAGCAGCGACAGGGGCTCCGCGGGAGAGACCCAGTACTTC
-,TRBJ2-1,TRBD2,TRBV7-9,CASSPTSGFAYNEQFF,TGTGCCAGCAGCCCTACTAGCGGTTTTGCTTACAATGAGCAGTTCTTC
once,TRBJ2-2,-,TRBV7-9,CASSSWRTENTGELFF,TGTGCCAGCAGCTCGTGGCGGACAGAGAACACCGGGGAGCTGTTTTTT
-,TRBJ2-5,-,TRBV4-1,CASSQEDPGTLISQSQYF,TGCGCCAGCAGCCAAGAGGACCCCGGGACTCTTATAAGTCAGTCCCAGTACTTC
-,TRBJ1-2,-,TRBV7-2,CASSLAGDYGYTF,TGTGCCAGCAGCTTAGCAGGGGACTATGGCTACACCTTC
-,TRBJ2-1,-,TRBV10-2,CASSESNEQFF,TGCGCCAGCAGTGAGTCCAATGAGCAGTTCTTC
-,TRBJ2-5,-,TRBV7-9,CASSLAFETKETQYF,TGTGCCAGCAGCTTAGCCTTTGAGACTAAAGAGACCCAGTACTTC
-,TRBJ2-7,TRBD2,TRBV28,CASSNRDYYEQYF,TGTGCCAGCAGTAACCGGGACTACTACGAGCAGTACTTC
-,TRBJ2-1,TRBD2,TRBV27,CASSPSGLATYNEQFF,TGTGCCAGCAGTCCATCGGGACTAGCAACCTACAATGAGCAGTTCTTC
-,TRBJ2-5,TRBD2,TRBV5-1,CASSLGLAGDTYQETQYF,TGCGCCAGCAGCTTGGGGCTAGCGGGGGATACCTACCAAGAGACCCAGTACTTC
-,TRBJ2-2,-,TRBV6-6,CASSTSGELFF,TGTGCCAGCAGTACCTCAGGGGAGCTGTTTTTT
-,TRBJ2-7,TRBD1,TRBV27,CASSFTQGTLSYEQYF,TGTGCCAGCAGTTTTACACAGGGGACCCTCTCCTACGAGCAGTACTTC
once,TRBJ2-2,TRBD2,TRBV5-6,CASSDTWSGGATGELFF,TGTGCCAGCAGCGATACCTGGTCGGGAGGGGCCACCGGGGAGCTGTTTTTT
-,TRBJ2-7,TRBD1,TRBV13,CASSLRDRGNYEQYF,TGTGCCAGCAGCCTCCGGGACAGGGGGAATTACGAGCAGTACTTC
-,TRBJ1-4,-,TRBV7-9,CASSLPGEKLFF,TGTGCCAGCAGCTTACCGGGTGAAAAACTGTTTTTT
-,TRBJ2-2,TRBD1,TRBV5-6,CASSIGISGTGTYTGELFF,TGTGCCAGCAGCATAGGAATTTCCGGGACAGGGACGTACACCGGGGAGCTGTTTTTT
-,TRBJ2-7,TRBD2,TRBV28,CASSFDSGGLLYEQYF,TGTGCCAGCAGTTTTGATAGCGGGGGCCTCCTTTACGAGCAGTACTTC
-,TRBJ2-1,-,TRBV19,CASRRVSSNEQFF,TGTGCCAGTAGGAGGGTAAGCTCCAATGAGCAGTTCTTC
-,TRBJ2-2,-,TRBV4-1,CASSQVRGNSGELFF,TGCGCCAGCAGCCAAGTCCGCGGGAACTCCGGGGAGCTGTTTTTT
-,TRBJ2-4,-,TRBV25-1,CASRDGDRGLAKNIQYF,TGTGCCAGCAGGGACGGGGATAGGGGACTAGCCAAAAACATTCAGTACTTC
-,TRBJ2-7,-,TRBV19,CASSTGGGYEQYF,TGTGCCAGTAGTACAGGGGGAGGGTACGAGCAGTACTTC
-,TRBJ2-2,TRBD2,TRBV2,CAIILRTSGIGELFF,TGTGCCATCATCCTTCGGACTAGCGGGATAGGGGAGCTGTTTTTT
-,TRBJ2-5,TRBD2,TRBV7-7,CASSPDGTKETQYF,TGTGCTAGCAGCCCCGATGGGACTAAAGAGACCCAGTACTTC
-,TRBJ2-1,-,TRBV7-9,CASSGPKGYNEQFF,TGTGCCAGCAGTGGCCCTAAGGGATACAATGAGCAGTTCTTC
once,TRBJ1-1,-,TRBV10-2,CASSEPGSGGNRAFF,TGCGCCAGCAGTGAGCCGGGTTCCGGGGGGAACAGAGCTTTCTTT
-,TRBJ2-7,-,TRBV4-1,CASSHPNYEQYF,TGCGCCAGCAGCCATCCAAACTACGAGCAGTACTTC
-,TRBJ2-7,TRBD1,TRBV27,CASSLTGAYEQYF,TGTGCCAGCAGTTTAACAGGGGCTTACGAGCAGTACTTC
-,TRBJ2-3,-,TRBV18,CASSPTTGLVTDTQYF,TGTGCCAGCTCACCGACCACAGGGTTGGTCACAGATACGCAGTATTTT
-,TRBJ1-4,-,TRBV5-1,CASSLGVATNEKLFF,TGCGCCAGCAGCTTGGGTGTTGCAACTAATGAAAAACTGTTTTTT
-,TRBJ2-3,TRBD1,TRBV9,CASSPTGAGDTQYF,TGTGCCAGCAGCCCCACAGGGGCAGGTGATACGCAGTATTTT
-,TRBJ1-3,-,TRBV29-1,CSAIVGNTIYF,TGCAGCGCTATTGTTGGAAACACCATATATTTT
-,TRBJ2-7,-,TRBV6-1,CASSESVSSSYEQYF,TGTGCCAGCAGTGAGTCAGTATCCTCTTCGTACGAGCAGTACTTC
-,TRBJ1-6,-,TRBV19,CASSPGTTTGSPLHF,TGTGCCAGTAGTCCTGGGACAACCACTGGGTCACCCCTCCACTTT
-,TRBJ2-7,TRBD2,TRBV2,CASSETSGSYEQYF,TGTGCCAGCAGCGAGACTAGCGGATCCTACGAGCAGTACTTC
-,TRBJ2-1,TRBD1,TRBV4-1,CASSLGTGDEQFF,TGCGCCAGCAGCCTGGGGACAGGGGACGAGCAGTTCTTC
-,TRBJ1-1,TRBD1,TRBV11-3,CASSLEGQGSRTEAFF,TGTGCCAGCAGCTTAGAGGGACAGGGTTCGAGGACTGAAGCTTTCTTT
-,TRBJ2-2,TRBD2,TRBV25-1,CASALAYGELFF,TGTGCCAGCGCACTAGCGTACGGGGAGCTGTTTTTT
once,TRBJ1-3,-,TRBV7-8,CASSFQGLGDTIYF,TGTGCCAGCAGCTTCCAAGGCCTCGGGGACACCATATATTTT
-,TRBJ2-3,-,TRBV28,CASSLRRANTDTQYF,TGTGCCAGCAGTTTACGGCGGGCCAACACAGATACGCAGTATTTT
-,TRBJ2-1,-,TRBV13,CASSYQGGSYNEQFF,TGTGCCAGCAGCTACCAAGGGGGCTCCTACAATGAGCAGTTCTTC
-,TRBJ2-5,TRBD2,TRBV7-6,CASSLLLAGGETQYF,TGTGCCAGCAGCTTACTACTAGCGGGAGGAGAGACCCAGTACTTC
-,TRBJ2-1,-,TRBV7-9,CASSLGFLNEQFF,TGTGCCAGCAGCTTAGGTTTTCTCAATGAGCAGTTCTTC
-,TRBJ2-7,-,TRBV2,CASSEGSGLSYEQYF,TGTGCCAGCAGTGAGGGGTCAGGGTTGTCCTACGAGCAGTACTTC
-,TRBJ2-7,-,TRBV27,CASSLSARSYEQYF,TGTGCCAGCAGTTTATCGGCCAGGTCCTACGAGCAGTACTTC
-,TRBJ2-1,-,TRBV7-9,CASSSLVASPYNEQFF,TGTGCCAGCAGCTCTCTGGTGGCCAGTCCGTACAATGAGCAGTTCTTC
-,TRBJ2-7,TRBD2,TRBV9,CASSPSGGSSYEQYF,TGTGCCAGCAGCCCCAGTGGCGGGAGTTCCTACGAGCAGTACTTC